The present T cell receptor beta chain was sequenced within a study of control samples from healthy donors and cancer patients. This CDR3 comprises 13 residues. Germline assignment: CDR1 SGHDN and CDR2 FVKESK. The V and J ends lost 6 bases and 1 base respectively, with 9 bases between them. The table came from immunoSEQ multiplex PCR; TCRdb's copy has only in-frame clones and leaves some out. The sample has under 70,000 clones, more than 95% seen once. The material sequenced was blood. This clonotype was obtained from a woman younger than 30 in good health. The rearrangement links TRBV14 to TRBJ1-1; tentatively, D is TRBD1 (6 bases). CDR3 region: CASSRQANTEAFF. The CDR3 DNA reads as TGTGCCAGCAGTCGACAGGCGAACACTGAAGCTTTCTTT.